The rows below give T cell receptor beta chains drawn from one sample of a study of monozygotic twins with inflammatory bowel disease. TCRdb re-called the 5' RACE reads, yielding one record per CDR3 amino acid sequence without DNA. This sample's table reports about 210,000 distinct CDR3 sequences. Input material: blood. These receptors were obtained from a human donor with ulcerative colitis or Crohn's disease, or a healthy co-twin of an affected twin (not recorded which). CDR3s include the opening cysteine and the closing phenylalanine or tryptophan. Fields, in order: CDR3 protein, J gene, V gene.

CDR3 protein: CSAPRPGSYEQYF
J gene: TRBJ2-7
V gene: TRBV20-1

CDR3 protein: CSARRGQGDYGYTF
J gene: TRBJ1-2
V gene: TRBV29-1

CDR3 protein: CASSGDRGYTF
J gene: TRBJ1-2
V gene: TRBV2

CDR3 protein: CASSEFRDWDSYEQYF
J gene: TRBJ2-7
V gene: TRBV25-1

CDR3 protein: CASISYMGPTGGLFF
J gene: TRBJ2-2
V gene: TRBV6-2/TRBV6-3

CDR3 protein: CSLLAGVDEQFF
J gene: TRBJ2-1
V gene: TRBV29-1

CDR3 protein: CASSPDNSYEQYF
J gene: TRBJ2-7
V gene: TRBV12-3/TRBV12-4

CDR3 protein: CASTQLGAAYNEQFF
J gene: TRBJ2-1
V gene: TRBV6-1

CDR3 protein: CASSIEPGTGLSNQPQHF
J gene: TRBJ1-5
V gene: TRBV19

CDR3 protein: CASSLGPSGSSYNEQFF
J gene: TRBJ2-1
V gene: TRBV5-1

CDR3 protein: CASGWGYGYTF
J gene: TRBJ1-2
V gene: TRBV27

CDR3 protein: CASSVEGGDTEAFF
J gene: TRBJ1-1
V gene: TRBV9

CDR3 protein: CASSLHGEAFF
J gene: TRBJ1-1
V gene: TRBV3-1

CDR3 protein: CASDSDRAGTKVPEAFF
J gene: TRBJ1-1
V gene: TRBV12-5